The present T cell receptor (beta chain) was sequenced within a study of identical twins. Unique molecular identifiers were present on cDNA, and template switching added a universal primer site. TCRdb recomputed calls from the 5' RACE reads with MiXCR, one row per CDR3 protein. Among approximately 680,000 distinct CDR3 sequences, 7.1% were seen once, and the ten largest hold 1.6%. This clonotype has only a few counts. The donor group consisted entirely of healthy Caucasians. Germline CDR1 reads MGHRA; CDR2 reads YSYEKL. The CDR3 totals 15 residues. V lost 6 bases and J lost 0, with 13 bases in between. These same records also appear under a second study, on yellow fever vaccine responses in identical twins.

This chain uses TRBV4-1 with TRBJ2-3; D gene ambiguous. This receptor was obtained from a woman younger than 35 in good health. The specimen sequenced was PBMCs. The CDR3 DNA is TGCGCCAGCAGAACCATCCAGTCTAGCACAGATACGCAGTATTTT. Translating gives CASRTIQSSTDTQYF.